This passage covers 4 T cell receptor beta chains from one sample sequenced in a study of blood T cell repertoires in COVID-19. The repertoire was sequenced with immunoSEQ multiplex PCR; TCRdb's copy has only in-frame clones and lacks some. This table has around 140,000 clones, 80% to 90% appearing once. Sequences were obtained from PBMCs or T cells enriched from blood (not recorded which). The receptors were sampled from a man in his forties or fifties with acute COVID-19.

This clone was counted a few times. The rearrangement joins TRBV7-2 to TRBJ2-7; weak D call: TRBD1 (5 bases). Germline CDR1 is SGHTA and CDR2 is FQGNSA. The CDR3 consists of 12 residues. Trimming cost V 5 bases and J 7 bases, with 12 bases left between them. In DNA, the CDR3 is TGTGCCAGCAGCCGACAGTCGTGGGAGCAGTACTTC. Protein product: CASSRQSWEQYF.

This CDR3 is CASSLVWTSGGEADTQYF. The CDR3 bases are TGTGCCAGCAGCTTAGTGTGGACTAGCGGGGGGGAGGCAGATACGCAGTATTTT. The rearrangement uses TRBV7-9 and TRBJ2-3; TRBD2 agrees at 15 bases. The V segment lost 1 base and the J segment 4 bases; nucleotides outside the gene matches: 6. CDR1 and CDR2 (germline): SEHNR, FQNEAQ (reference sequence). The CDR3 is 18 residues long.

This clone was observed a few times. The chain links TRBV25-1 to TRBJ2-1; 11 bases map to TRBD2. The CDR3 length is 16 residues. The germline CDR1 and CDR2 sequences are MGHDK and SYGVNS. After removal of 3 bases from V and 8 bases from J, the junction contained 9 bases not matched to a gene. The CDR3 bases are TGTGCCAGCAGTGATTTCCTAGCGGGGGGTGTGGATGAGCAGTTCTTC. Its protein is CASSDFLAGGVDEQFF.

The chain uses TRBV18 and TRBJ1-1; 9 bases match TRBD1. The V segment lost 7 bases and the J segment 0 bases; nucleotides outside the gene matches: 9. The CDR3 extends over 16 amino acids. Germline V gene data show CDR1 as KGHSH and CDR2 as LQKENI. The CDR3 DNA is TGTGCCAGCTATTCCGGGACAGGGTTAATGAACACTGAAGCTTTCTTT. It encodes CASYSGTGLMNTEAFF.